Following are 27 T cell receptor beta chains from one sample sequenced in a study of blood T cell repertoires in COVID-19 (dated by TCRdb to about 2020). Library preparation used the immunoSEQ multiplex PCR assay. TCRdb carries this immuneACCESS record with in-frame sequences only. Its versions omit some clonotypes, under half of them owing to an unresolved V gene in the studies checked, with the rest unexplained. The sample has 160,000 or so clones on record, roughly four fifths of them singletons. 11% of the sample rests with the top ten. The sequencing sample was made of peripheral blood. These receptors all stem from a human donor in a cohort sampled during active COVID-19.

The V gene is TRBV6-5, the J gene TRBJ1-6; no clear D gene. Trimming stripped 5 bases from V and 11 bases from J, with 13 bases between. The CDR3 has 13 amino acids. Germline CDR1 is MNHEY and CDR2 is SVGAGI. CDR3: CASSQVRSTPLHF. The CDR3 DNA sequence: TGTGCCAGCAGTCAGGTCCGGTCGACACCCCTCCACTTT.

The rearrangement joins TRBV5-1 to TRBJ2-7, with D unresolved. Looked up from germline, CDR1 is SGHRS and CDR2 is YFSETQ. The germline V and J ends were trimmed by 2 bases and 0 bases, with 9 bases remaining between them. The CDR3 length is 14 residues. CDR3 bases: TGCGCCAGCAGCTTAGACTCGCACTCCTACGAGCAGTACTTC. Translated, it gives CASSLDSHSYEQYF.

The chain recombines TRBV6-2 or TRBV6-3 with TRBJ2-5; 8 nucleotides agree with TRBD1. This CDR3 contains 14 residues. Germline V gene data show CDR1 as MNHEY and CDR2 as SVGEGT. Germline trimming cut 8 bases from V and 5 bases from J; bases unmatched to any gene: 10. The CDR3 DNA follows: TGTGCCAGCTGTTTCAGGGGGCTGGGGGAGACCCAGTACTTC. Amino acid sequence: CASCFRGLGETQYF.

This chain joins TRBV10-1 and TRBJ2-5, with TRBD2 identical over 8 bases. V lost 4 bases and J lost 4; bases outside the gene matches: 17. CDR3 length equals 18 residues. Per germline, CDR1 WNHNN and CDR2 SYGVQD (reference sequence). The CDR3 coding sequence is TGCGCCAGCAGTGGACGGGAGGGCGTTAACGTTCAACGAGAGACCCAGTACTTC. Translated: CASSGREGVNVQRETQYF.

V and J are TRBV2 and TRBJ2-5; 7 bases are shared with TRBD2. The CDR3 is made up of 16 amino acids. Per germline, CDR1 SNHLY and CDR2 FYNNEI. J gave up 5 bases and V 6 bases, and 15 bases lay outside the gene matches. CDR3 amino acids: CASRVQAIAGVETQYF. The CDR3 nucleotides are TGTGCCAGCAGAGTACAGGCCATCGCGGGGGTGGAGACCCAGTACTTC.

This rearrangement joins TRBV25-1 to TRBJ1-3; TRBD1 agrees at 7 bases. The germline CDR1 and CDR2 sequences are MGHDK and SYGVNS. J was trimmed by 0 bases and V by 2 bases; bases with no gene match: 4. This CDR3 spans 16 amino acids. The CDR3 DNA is TGTGCCAGCAGTGAAGGACAGGCTGTCTCTGGAAACACCATATATTTT. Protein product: CASSEGQAVSGNTIYF.

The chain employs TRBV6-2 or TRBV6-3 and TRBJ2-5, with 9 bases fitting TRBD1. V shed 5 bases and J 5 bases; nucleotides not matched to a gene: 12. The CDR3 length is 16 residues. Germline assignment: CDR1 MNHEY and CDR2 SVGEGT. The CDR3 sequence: CASSHRDREIMETQYF. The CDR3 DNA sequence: TGTGCCAGCAGTCACCGGGACAGGGAAATTATGGAGACCCAGTACTTC.

The chain's CDR3 is CASSFRGPYGYTF. The CDR3 DNA reads TGTGCCAGCAGTTTCAGGGGGCCCTATGGCTACACCTTC. The chain recombines TRBV12-3 or TRBV12-4 with TRBJ1-2, with 8 bases identical to TRBD1. CDR3 length: 13 residues. The V and J ends lost 3 bases and 4 bases, in that order; junction bases with no gene match: 1.

The CDR3 bases are TGTGCCAGCTCACCACAGGAGACAGATACGCAGTATTTT. This translates into CASSPQETDTQYF. The chain uses TRBV18 and TRBJ2-3; no clear D gene. V was pared by 1 base and J by 3 bases, with 5 bases between. This CDR3 spans 13 amino acids. Germline CDR1 is KGHSH and CDR2 is LQKENI.

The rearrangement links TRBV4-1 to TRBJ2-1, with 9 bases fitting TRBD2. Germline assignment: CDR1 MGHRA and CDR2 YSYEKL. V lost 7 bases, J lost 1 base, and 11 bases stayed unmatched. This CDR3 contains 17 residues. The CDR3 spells CASTQAGLAKSYNEQFF. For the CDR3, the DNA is TGCGCCAGCACACAAGCCGGACTAGCGAAATCCTACAATGAGCAGTTCTTC.

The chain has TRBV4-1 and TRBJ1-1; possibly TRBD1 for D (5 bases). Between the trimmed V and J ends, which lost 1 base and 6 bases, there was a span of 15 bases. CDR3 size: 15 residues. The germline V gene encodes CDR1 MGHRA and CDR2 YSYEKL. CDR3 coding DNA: TGCGCCAGCAGCCAAGCGGGGGAACTAGCTGCTGAAGCTTTCTTT. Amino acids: CASSQAGELAAEAFF.

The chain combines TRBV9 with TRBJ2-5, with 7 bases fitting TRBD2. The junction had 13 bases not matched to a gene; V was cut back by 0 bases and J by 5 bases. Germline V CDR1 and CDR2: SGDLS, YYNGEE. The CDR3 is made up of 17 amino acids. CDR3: CASSVAGTTRGGETQYF. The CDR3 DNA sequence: TGTGCCAGCAGCGTAGCTGGGACGACTCGCGGGGGTGAGACCCAGTACTTC.

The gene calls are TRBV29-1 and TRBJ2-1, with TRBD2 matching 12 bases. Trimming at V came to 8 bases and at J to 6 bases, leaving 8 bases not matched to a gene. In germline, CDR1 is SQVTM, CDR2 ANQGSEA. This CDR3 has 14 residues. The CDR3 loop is CSIRLAGVSNEQFF. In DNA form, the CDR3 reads TGCAGCATACGACTAGCGGGAGTAAGCAATGAGCAGTTCTTC.

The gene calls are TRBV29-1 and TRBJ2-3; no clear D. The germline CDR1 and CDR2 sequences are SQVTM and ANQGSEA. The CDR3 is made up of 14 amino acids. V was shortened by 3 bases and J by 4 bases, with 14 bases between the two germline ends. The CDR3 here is CSVDDGLPADTQYF. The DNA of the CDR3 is TGCAGCGTTGACGATGGGCTCCCCGCAGATACGCAGTATTTT.

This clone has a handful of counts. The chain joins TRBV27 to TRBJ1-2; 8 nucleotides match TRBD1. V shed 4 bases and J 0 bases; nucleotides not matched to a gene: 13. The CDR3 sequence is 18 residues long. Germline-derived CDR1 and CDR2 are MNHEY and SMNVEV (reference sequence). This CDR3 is CASSSRGTGGKANYGYTF. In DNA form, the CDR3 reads TGTGCCAGCAGTTCCCGAGGGACAGGCGGGAAAGCTAACTATGGCTACACCTTC.

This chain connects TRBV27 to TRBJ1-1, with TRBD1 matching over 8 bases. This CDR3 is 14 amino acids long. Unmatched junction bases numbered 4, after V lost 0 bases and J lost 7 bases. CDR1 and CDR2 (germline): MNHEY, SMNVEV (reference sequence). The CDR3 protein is CASSLSTGEGEAFF. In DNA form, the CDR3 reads TGTGCCAGCAGTTTATCGACAGGGGAAGGTGAAGCTTTCTTT.

The CDR3 DNA reads as TGTGCCAGCAGCACGCCAGGGGTCCCTGAAGCTTTCTTT. Amino acids: CASSTPGVPEAFF. The V and J genes are TRBV11-3 and TRBJ1-1; possibly TRBD1 for D (6 bases). Germline lookup yields CDR1 SGHNT and CDR2 YENEEA. With 5 bases removed from V and 6 bases from J, the gap between germline ends came to 13 bases. There are 13 residues in the CDR3.

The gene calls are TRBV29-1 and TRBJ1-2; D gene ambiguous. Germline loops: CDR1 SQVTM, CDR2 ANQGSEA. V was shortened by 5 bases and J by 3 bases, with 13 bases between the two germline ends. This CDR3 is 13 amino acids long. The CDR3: CSVPVDSYYGYTF. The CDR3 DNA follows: TGCAGCGTTCCGGTAGACTCCTACTATGGCTACACCTTC.

CDR3 protein: CSVAGRTGGFTDTQYF. DNA for the CDR3: TGCAGCGTTGCCGGAAGGACAGGAGGTTTCACAGATACGCAGTATTTT. The V and J genes are TRBV29-1 and TRBJ2-3; 7 positions agree with TRBD1. The trim removed 4 bases at V and 2 bases at J, leaving 12 bases unmatched. The CDR3 has 16 amino acids. Germline assignment: CDR1 SQVTM and CDR2 ANQGSEA.

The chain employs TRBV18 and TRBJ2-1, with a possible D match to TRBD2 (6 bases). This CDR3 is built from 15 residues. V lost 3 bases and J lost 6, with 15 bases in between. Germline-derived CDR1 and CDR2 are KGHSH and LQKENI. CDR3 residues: CASSPGVGGPNEQFF. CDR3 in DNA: TGTGCCAGCTCACCCGGGGTCGGGGGTCCCAATGAGCAGTTCTTC.

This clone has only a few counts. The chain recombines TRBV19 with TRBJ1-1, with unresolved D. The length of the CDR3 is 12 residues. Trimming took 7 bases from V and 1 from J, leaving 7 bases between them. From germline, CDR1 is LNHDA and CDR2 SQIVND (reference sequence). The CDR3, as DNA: TGTGCCAGTAAACATTGGAACACTGAAGCTTTCTTT. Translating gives CASKHWNTEAFF.

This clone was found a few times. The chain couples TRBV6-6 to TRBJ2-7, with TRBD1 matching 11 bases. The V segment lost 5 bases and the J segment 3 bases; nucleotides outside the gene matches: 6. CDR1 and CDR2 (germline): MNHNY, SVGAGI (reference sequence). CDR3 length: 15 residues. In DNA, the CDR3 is TGTGCCAGCAGTAACGGGGGGACAGGGGGCTACGAGCAGTACTTC. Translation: CASSNGGTGGYEQYF.

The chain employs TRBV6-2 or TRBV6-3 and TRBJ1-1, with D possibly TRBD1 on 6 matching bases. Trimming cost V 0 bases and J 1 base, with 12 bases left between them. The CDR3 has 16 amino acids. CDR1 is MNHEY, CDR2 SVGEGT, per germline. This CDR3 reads CASSYSIGQSNTEAFF. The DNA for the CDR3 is TGTGCCAGCAGTTACTCTATTGGACAGTCGAACACTGAAGCTTTCTTT.

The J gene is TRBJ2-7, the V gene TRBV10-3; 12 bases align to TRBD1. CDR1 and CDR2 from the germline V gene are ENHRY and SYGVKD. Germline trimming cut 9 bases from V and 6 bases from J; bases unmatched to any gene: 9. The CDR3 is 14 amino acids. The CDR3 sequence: CAIRDRGQVTEQYF. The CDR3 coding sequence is TGTGCCATTAGGGACAGGGGGCAGGTGACCGAGCAGTACTTC.

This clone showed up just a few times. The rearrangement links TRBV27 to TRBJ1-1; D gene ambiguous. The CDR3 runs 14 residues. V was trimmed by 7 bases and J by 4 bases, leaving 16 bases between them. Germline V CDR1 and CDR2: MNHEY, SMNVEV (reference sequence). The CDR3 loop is CASNSLGFGTEAFF. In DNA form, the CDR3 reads TGTGCCAGCAACTCTTTGGGCTTTGGCACTGAAGCTTTCTTT.

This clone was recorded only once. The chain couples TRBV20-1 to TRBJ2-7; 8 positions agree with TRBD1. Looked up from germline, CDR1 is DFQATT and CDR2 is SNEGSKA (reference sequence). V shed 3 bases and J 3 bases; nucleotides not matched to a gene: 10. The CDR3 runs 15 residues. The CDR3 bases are TGCAGTGCTAGTCCCCTGGGACAGGTTGGCTACGAGCAGTACTTC. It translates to CSASPLGQVGYEQYF.

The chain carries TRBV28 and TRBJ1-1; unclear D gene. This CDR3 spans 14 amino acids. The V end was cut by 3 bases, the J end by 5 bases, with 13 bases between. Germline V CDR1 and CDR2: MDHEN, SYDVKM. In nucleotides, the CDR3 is TGTGCCAGCAGTTTTACTAGGGATCGGACTGAAGCTTTCTTT. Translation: CASSFTRDRTEAFF.